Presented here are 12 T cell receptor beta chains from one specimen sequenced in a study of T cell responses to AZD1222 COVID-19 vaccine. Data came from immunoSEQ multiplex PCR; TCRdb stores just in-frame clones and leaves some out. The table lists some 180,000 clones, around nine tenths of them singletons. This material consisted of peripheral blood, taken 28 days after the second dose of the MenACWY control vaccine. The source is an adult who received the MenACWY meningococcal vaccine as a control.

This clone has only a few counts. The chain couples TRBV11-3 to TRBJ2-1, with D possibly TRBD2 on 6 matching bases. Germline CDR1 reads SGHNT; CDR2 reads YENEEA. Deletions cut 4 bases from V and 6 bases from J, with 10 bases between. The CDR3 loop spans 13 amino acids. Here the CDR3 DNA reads TGTGCCAGCAGCTATATTAGCGGCAATGAGCAGTTCTTC. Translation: CASSYISGNEQFF.

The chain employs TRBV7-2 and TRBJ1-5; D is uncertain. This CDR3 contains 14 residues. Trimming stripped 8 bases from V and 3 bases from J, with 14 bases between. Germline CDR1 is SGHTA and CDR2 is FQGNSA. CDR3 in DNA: TGTGCCAGCGCACCCGGGGTCCACAATCAGCCCCAGCATTTT. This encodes CASAPGVHNQPQHF.

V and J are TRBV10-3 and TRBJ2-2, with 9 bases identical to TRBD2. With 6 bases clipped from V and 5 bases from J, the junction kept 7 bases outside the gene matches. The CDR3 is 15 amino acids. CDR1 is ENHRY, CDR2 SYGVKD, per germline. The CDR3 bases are TGTGCCATCAGGGGAGTAGCGGGAGTTACCGGGGAGCTGTTTTTT. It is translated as CAIRGVAGVTGELFF.

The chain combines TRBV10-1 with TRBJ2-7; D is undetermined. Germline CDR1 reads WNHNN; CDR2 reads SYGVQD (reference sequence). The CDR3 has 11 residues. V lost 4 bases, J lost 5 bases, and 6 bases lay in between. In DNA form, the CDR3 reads TGCGCCAGCAGTGGACTCAACGAGCAGTACTTC. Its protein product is CASSGLNEQYF.

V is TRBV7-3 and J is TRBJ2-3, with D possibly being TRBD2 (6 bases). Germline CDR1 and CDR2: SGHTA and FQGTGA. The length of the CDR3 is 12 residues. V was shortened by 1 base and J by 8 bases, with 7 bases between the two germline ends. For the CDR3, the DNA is TGTGCCAGCAGCTTAATGGGGGGTACGCAGTATTTT. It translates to CASSLMGGTQYF. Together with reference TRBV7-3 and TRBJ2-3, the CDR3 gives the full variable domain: GAGVSQTPSNKVTEKGKYVELRCDPISGHTALYWYRQSLGQGPEFLIYFQGTGAADDSGLPNDRFFAVRPEGSVSTLKIQRTERGDSAVYLCASSLMGGTQYFGPGTRLTVL.

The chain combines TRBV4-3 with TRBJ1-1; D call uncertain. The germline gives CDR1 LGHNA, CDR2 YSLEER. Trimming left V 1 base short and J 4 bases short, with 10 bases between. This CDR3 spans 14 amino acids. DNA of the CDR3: TGCGCCAGCAGCCAAGTCTCCAGTGGCACTGAAGCTTTCTTT. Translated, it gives CASSQVSSGTEAFF.

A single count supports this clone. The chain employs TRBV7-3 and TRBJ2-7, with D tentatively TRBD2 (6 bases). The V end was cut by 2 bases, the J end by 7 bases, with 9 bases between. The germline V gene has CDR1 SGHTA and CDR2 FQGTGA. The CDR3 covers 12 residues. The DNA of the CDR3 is TGTGCCAGCAGCTTACTAGCGCGGGAGCAGTACTTC. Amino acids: CASSLLAREQYF.

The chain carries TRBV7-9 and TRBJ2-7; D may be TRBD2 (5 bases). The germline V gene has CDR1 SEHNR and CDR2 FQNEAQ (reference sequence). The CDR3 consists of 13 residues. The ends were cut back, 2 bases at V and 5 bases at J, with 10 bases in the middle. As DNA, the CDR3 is TGTGCCAGCAGCTTAACTGTGAGGGACGAGCAGTACTTC. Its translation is CASSLTVRDEQYF.

As DNA, the CDR3 is TGTGCCAGTAGTCGACAGGGCTATGGCTACACCTTC. Translation: CASSRQGYGYTF. This rearrangement joins TRBV19 to TRBJ1-2; TRBD1 matches at 7 bases. The germline V gene encodes CDR1 LNHDA and CDR2 SQIVND (reference sequence). CDR3 length: 12 residues. Trimming took 5 bases from V and 4 from J; bases not matched to a gene: 1.

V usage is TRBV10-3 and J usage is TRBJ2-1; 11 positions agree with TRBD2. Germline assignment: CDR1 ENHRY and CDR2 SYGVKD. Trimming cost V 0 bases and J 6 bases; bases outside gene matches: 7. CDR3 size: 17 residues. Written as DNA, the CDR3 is TGTGCCATCAGTGAGTCTACTAGCGGGAGAGGCGTCAATGAGCAGTTCTTC. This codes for CAISESTSGRGVNEQFF.

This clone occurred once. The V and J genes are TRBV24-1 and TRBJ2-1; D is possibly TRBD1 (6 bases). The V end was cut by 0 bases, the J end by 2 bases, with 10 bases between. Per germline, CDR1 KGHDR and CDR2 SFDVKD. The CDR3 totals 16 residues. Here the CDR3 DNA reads TGTGCCACCAGTGATTTGCCAGGGGCTACCTACAATGAGCAGTTCTTC. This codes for CATSDLPGATYNEQFF.

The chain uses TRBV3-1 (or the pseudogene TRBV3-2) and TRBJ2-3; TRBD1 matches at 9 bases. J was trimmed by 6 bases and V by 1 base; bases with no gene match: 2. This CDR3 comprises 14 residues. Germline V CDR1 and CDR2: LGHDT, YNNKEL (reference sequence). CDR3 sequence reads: CASSQGQGGDTQYF. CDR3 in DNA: TGTGCCAGCAGCCAAGGACAGGGGGGGGATACGCAGTATTTT.